This T cell receptor beta chain was recorded in a study of regulatory and conventional T cells in RAG deficiency. The sample holds one count of this clone. Blood CD4+ CD25-low CD127-high conventional T cells supplied the genomic DNA template. TCRdb's copy holds only in-frame clones and misses some; the assay was immunoSEQ multiplex PCR. The sample contains roughly 30,000 clones, more than 90% of which appear only once. V shed 6 bases and J shed 6 bases, with 17 bases lying between them. Germline CDR1 and CDR2: LNHDA and SQIVND (reference sequence). The CDR3 is 14 amino acids. A further study also used this sample, focusing on regulatory T cells. Per that study: Primers: 52 TRBV forward and 13 TRBJ reverse.

Sequencing used CD25- CD4+ T cells sorted from blood. The chain employs TRBV19 and TRBJ1-1; a possible D gene is TRBD1 (5 bases). The source is a human donor in good health. The CDR3 reads CASREGLGEAEAFF. The DNA of the CDR3 is TGTGCCAGTAGGGAGGGCCTGGGGGAGGCTGAAGCTTTCTTT.